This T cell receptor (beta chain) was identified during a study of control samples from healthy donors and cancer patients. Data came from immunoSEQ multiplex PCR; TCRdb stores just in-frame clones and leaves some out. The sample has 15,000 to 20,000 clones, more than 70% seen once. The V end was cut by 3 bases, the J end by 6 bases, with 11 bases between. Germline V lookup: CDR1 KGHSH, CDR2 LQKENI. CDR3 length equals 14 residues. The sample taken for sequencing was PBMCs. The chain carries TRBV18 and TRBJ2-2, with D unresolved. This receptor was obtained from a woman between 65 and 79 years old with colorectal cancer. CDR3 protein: CASSPFHSAGELFF. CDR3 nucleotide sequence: TGTGCCAGCTCACCCTTTCACTCCGCCGGGGAGCTGTTTTTT. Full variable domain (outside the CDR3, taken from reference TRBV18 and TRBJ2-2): NAGVMQNPRHLVRRRGQEARLRCSPMKGHSHVYWYRQLPEEGLKFMVYLQKENIIDESGMPKERFSAEFPKEGPSILRIQQVVRGDSAAYFCASSPFHSAGELFFGEGSRLTVL.